The 14 T cell receptor beta chains below were found in one sample sequenced in a study of shared clonotypes between healthy human individuals. Libraries were prepared by immunoSEQ multiplex PCR; TCRdb keeps only in-frame clonotypes and omits some of them. Among nearly 2 million clones listed, roughly 94% were seen once. Terminally differentiated effector memory CD45RA+ cells were excluded by CCR7 positive selection of CD45RO-negative cells. Sequenced sample: naive CD8+ T cells sorted from blood. These TCRs come from a man in his late teens or twenties in good health.

This chain links TRBV4-1 with TRBJ1-1; D gene unclear. CDR1 and CDR2 from the germline V gene are MGHRA and YSYEKL. The CDR3 consists of 14 residues. Trimming pared 0 bases from V and 1 base from J, leaving 6 bases between. The CDR3 loop reads CASSQEQTNTEAFF. CDR3 sequence (DNA): TGCGCCAGCAGCCAAGAACAGACGAACACTGAAGCTTTCTTT.

The CDR3: CASSYSKGLGDYGYTF. Here the CDR3 DNA reads TGTGCCAGCAGTTACTCGAAAGGGCTGGGGGACTATGGCTACACCTTC. The chain joins TRBV6-6 to TRBJ1-2; a possible D gene is TRBD1 (5 bases). V was clipped by 0 bases and J by 3 bases, with 14 bases between them. In germline, CDR1 is MNHNY, CDR2 SVGAGI (reference sequence). The CDR3 is 16 amino acids.

CDR3 in DNA: TGTGCCAGTAGTAGCCCCCCAGGGACCTATGGCTACACCTTC. Its protein is CASSSPPGTYGYTF. V and J are TRBV19 and TRBJ1-2; maybe TRBD1 (5 bases). V shed 4 bases and J shed 4 bases, with 13 bases lying between them. This CDR3 is 14 amino acids long. CDR1 LNHDA and CDR2 SQIVND come from the germline V gene (reference sequence).

Here the CDR3 reads CSVERVNSGNTIYF. The CDR3 coding sequence is TGCAGCGTTGAGAGGGTTAACTCTGGAAACACCATATATTTT. This chain joins TRBV29-1 and TRBJ1-3; D not certain. Germline V gives CDR1 SQVTM, CDR2 ANQGSEA. Trimming cost V 3 bases and J 0 bases, with 9 bases left between them. This CDR3 is built from 14 residues.

The chain has TRBV9 and TRBJ2-3, with 12 bases aligning to TRBD2. Germline assignment: CDR1 SGDLS and CDR2 YYNGEE. The CDR3 contains 15 residues. J lost 5 bases, V lost 3 bases, and 4 bases had no gene match. CDR3 region: CASSASGGVGDTQYF. In DNA form, the CDR3 reads TGTGCCAGCAGCGCTAGCGGGGGGGTAGGAGATACGCAGTATTTT.

The rearrangement links TRBV9 to TRBJ2-3, with D perhaps matching TRBD1 (5 bases). In germline, CDR1 is SGDLS, CDR2 YYNGEE. Trimming removed 0 bases from V and 2 bases from J, with 7 bases in between. This CDR3 has 14 residues. For the CDR3, the DNA is TGTGCCAGCAGCGTAGACAGGATCACAGATACGCAGTATTTT. Amino acids: CASSVDRITDTQYF.

This chain uses TRBV4-3 with TRBJ2-7; D gene ambiguous. The CDR3 length is 16 residues. Per germline, CDR1 LGHNA and CDR2 YSLEER. V lost 0 bases and J 3 bases, leaving 15 bases between the germline ends. CDR3 in amino acids: CASSQDWQNIYYEQYF. CDR3 nucleotides: TGCGCCAGCAGCCAAGATTGGCAGAATATTTACTACGAGCAGTACTTC.

This chain joins TRBV28 and TRBJ1-1; 7 positions match TRBD1. V trimming: 5 bases; J trimming: 1 base; junction bases outside the gene matches: 16. Germline V gene lookup returns CDR1 MDHEN and CDR2 SYDVKM. This CDR3 has 18 amino acids. CDR3 DNA: TGTGCCAGCAGTGCACGATTTTGGGACAGTCGACCGAACACTGAAGCTTTCTTT. It is translated as CASSARFWDSRPNTEAFF.

The rearrangement joins TRBV4-3 to TRBJ2-7; TRBD2 might be the D (5 bases). There are 17 residues in the CDR3. Per the germline V gene, CDR1 is LGHNA and CDR2 is YSLEER. The germline V and J ends were trimmed by 4 bases and 0 bases, with 19 bases remaining between them. In nucleotides, the CDR3 is TGCGCCAGCAGCCTTAACATTGGCGCGGGCCTCTCCTACGAGCAGTACTTC. Translating it yields CASSLNIGAGLSYEQYF.

The chain joins TRBV9 to TRBJ1-6; 7 positions agree with TRBD1. V shed 5 bases and J 8 bases; nucleotides not matched to a gene: 13. Germline CDR1 reads SGDLS; CDR2 reads YYNGEE. This CDR3 has 16 residues. CDR3 nucleotides: TGTGCCAGCAGTGCTAGCCGGGACAGAGGGGATTCACCCCTCCACTTT. Residues: CASSASRDRGDSPLHF.

V usage is TRBV7-9 and J usage is TRBJ2-2; 11 bases match TRBD2. The CDR3 sequence is 18 residues long. From germline, CDR1 is SEHNR and CDR2 FQNEAQ (reference sequence). Trimming removed 2 bases from V and 0 bases from J; junction bases left unmatched: 5. CDR3 sequence (DNA): TGTGCCAGCAGCTTACTACTAGCGGGGGCGACGAACACCGGGGAGCTGTTTTTT. It encodes CASSLLLAGATNTGELFF.

The rearrangement uses TRBV7-9 and TRBJ2-1; tentative D call: TRBD1 (6 bases). V lost 6 bases to trimming and J lost 8 bases, with 11 bases between them. Germline V gene lookup returns CDR1 SEHNR and CDR2 FQNEAQ (reference sequence). The CDR3 sequence is 12 residues long. The CDR3 loop reads CASSQSGDEQFF. The CDR3 nucleotides read TGTGCCAGCAGTCAATCAGGGGATGAGCAGTTCTTC.

V gene TRBV19 combines with J gene TRBJ1-5, with D unclear. The V and J ends lost 6 bases and 1 base respectively, with 22 bases between them. This CDR3 contains 18 residues. In germline, CDR1 is LNHDA, CDR2 SQIVND (reference sequence). CDR3 sequence reads: CASSPWEGLPESNQPQHF. Written as DNA, the CDR3 is TGTGCCAGTAGCCCCTGGGAAGGGCTTCCCGAGAGCAATCAGCCCCAGCATTTT.

This clone appeared once. This chain's CDR3 is CASSHTELNTEAFF. The CDR3 coding sequence is TGCGCCAGCAGCCATACAGAATTGAACACTGAAGCTTTCTTT. This sequence joins TRBV4-1 and TRBJ1-1; no reliable D call. Trimming shortened V by 3 bases and J by 0 bases, and 8 bases separated the two germline ends. The V gene's germline CDR1 is MGHRA and CDR2 YSYEKL. CDR3 size: 14 residues.